The 22 T cell receptor beta chains in this list originate from one sample, sequenced in a study of spatial heterogeneity in lung cancer (dated by TCRdb to the late 2010s). The library came from 5' RACE. Sequencing took place on a NextSeq 500. In TCRdb, the public reads were trimmed at Q25 with fastp and aligned with MiXCR, with productive beta chains retained. Every distinct CDR3 protein forms one entry, paired with its most common genes and DNA. The sample profile shows some 70,000 distinct CDR3 sequences; roughly 14% of them were found once. Under 7.5% of the sample belongs to the ten largest clones. According to the study, the label for this sample's time point signals: sample taken at primary tumor resection. Whole RNA extracted from tumor and nontumor lung tissue, or from cryopreserved PBMC samples, was used for TCR sequencing without cell sorting. The sample was PBMCs, taken at surgery. Receptor source: a male donor with early-stage non-small cell lung cancer.

This clonotype was seen a few times. This chain joins TRBV6-5 and TRBJ1-4, with no clear D. Trimming removed 1 base from V and 0 bases from J, with 15 bases in between. CDR1 is MNHEY, CDR2 SVGAGI, per germline. The CDR3 loop spans 18 amino acids. DNA of the CDR3: TGTGCCAGCAGTTACTTTCCCCCTCACAGTGCAACTAATGAAAAACTGTTTTTT. Protein product: CASSYFPPHSATNEKLFF.

This clonotype was seen ten or more times. The rearrangement uses TRBV24-1 and TRBJ1-1; 9 nucleotides match TRBD1. CDR1 is KGHDR and CDR2 is SFDVKD in the germline V gene. The ends lost 3 bases at V and 6 bases at J; junction bases unmatched: 1. The CDR3 is made up of 13 amino acids. The DNA of the CDR3 is TGTGCCACCAGTGATGGACAGGGGCCTGAAGCTTTCTTT. Translated: CATSDGQGPEAFF.

This chain connects TRBV5-4 to TRBJ2-5, with D possibly being TRBD2 (5 bases). The ends were cut back, 1 base at V and 6 bases at J, with 13 bases in the middle. The CDR3 length is 14 residues. Germline assignment: CDR1 SGHNT and CDR2 YYREEE (reference sequence). The CDR3 coding sequence is TGTGCCAGCAGCTTGTATATTGAGGGAAAGACCCAGTACTTC. It codes for CASSLYIEGKTQYF.

The rearrangement joins TRBV5-1 to TRBJ2-7; D is possibly TRBD2 (6 bases). CDR3 length: 13 residues. CDR1 is SGHRS and CDR2 is YFSETQ in the germline V gene. V dropped 1 base and J dropped 5 bases, with 10 bases sitting between them. The CDR3 here is CASSLTGTDEQYF. Here the CDR3 DNA reads TGCGCCAGCAGCTTGACTGGGACTGACGAGCAGTACTTC.

This chain links TRBV19 with TRBJ1-2; D is possibly TRBD1 (5 bases). V lost 3 bases, J lost 6 bases, and 17 bases lay in between. This CDR3 is built from 15 residues. Germline values: CDR1 LNHDA, CDR2 SQIVND (reference sequence). The CDR3, as DNA: TGTGCCAGTAGTATCGCCGAGGGGCTCCTCCATGGCTACACCTTC. Its translation is CASSIAEGLLHGYTF.

In its sample, this clonotype was seen many times. The V and J genes are TRBV7-9 and TRBJ1-6; D is ambiguous. The V gene's germline CDR1 is SEHNR and CDR2 FQNEAQ (reference sequence). The CDR3 consists of 14 residues. The V gene lost 2 bases and the J gene lost 8 bases, with 10 bases spanning the gap. The CDR3 DNA reads as TGTGCCAGCAGCTTACAGGCAAACTATTCACCCCTCCACTTT. Its translation: CASSLQANYSPLHF. Combining the CDR3 with reference TRBV7-9 and TRBJ1-6 gives the whole variable domain DTGVSQNPRHKITKRGQNVTFRCDPISEHNRLYWYRQTLGQGPEFLTYFQNEAQLEKSRLLSDRFSAERPKGSFSTLEIQRTEQGDSAMYLCASSLQANYSPLHFGNGTRLTVT.

V and J are TRBV7-2 and TRBJ2-1; 7 positions match TRBD2. The trim removed 3 bases at V and 10 bases at J, leaving 6 bases unmatched. The CDR3 is 13 amino acids. Germline V gene lookup returns CDR1 SGHTA and CDR2 FQGNSA. CDR3: CASSFSSGIEQFF. Here the CDR3 DNA reads TGTGCCAGCAGCTTCAGCAGCGGGATAGAGCAGTTCTTC.

In its sample, this clonotype was seen a few times. The V gene is TRBV6-5, the J gene TRBJ1-1, with 7 bases identical to TRBD1. The junction had 8 bases not matched to a gene; V was cut back by 2 bases and J by 2 bases. The CDR3 spans 16 residues. Germline CDR1 is MNHEY and CDR2 is SVGAGI. This CDR3 is CASSYLSTGRNTEAFF. The CDR3 region has the DNA TGTGCCAGCAGTTACCTATCGACAGGGCGCAACACTGAAGCTTTCTTT.

This chain uses TRBV19 with TRBJ2-1, with a possible D match to TRBD2 (6 bases). Germline V gene sequence: CDR1 LNHDA, CDR2 SQIVND (reference sequence). V was trimmed by 3 bases and J by 5 bases, leaving 14 bases between them. The CDR3 runs to 15 residues. The CDR3 here is CASSIMGTGHNEQFF. CDR3 nucleotide sequence: TGTGCCAGTAGTATTATGGGGACTGGCCACAATGAGCAGTTCTTC.

This clonotype was seen ten or more times. The chain is built from TRBV4-1 and TRBJ1-5; D uncertain. Looked up from germline, CDR1 is MGHRA and CDR2 is YSYEKL. V lost 0 bases to trimming and J lost 1 base, with 10 bases between them. The CDR3 consists of 16 residues. The CDR3 DNA is TGCGCCAGCAGCCAAGAGGGGTCGGGCAGCAATCAGCCCCAGCATTTT. Translation gives CASSQEGSGSNQPQHF.

This clonotype has a handful of counts. The CDR3, as DNA: TGCAGCGTGACCGGGACTAGCGGGAGAGGGCACATCGGTGAGCAGTTCTTC. Translation: CSVTGTSGRGHIGEQFF. The V and J genes are TRBV29-1 and TRBJ2-1, with 14 positions matching TRBD2. The germline CDR1 and CDR2 sequences are SQVTM and ANQGSEA. V trimming: 6 bases; J trimming: 9 bases; junction bases outside the gene matches: 16. The CDR3 loop spans 17 amino acids.

This chain joins TRBV5-4 and TRBJ2-7, with 9 bases matching TRBD2. V shed 1 base, J shed 4 bases, and the junction held 9 bases outside the gene matches. Per the germline V gene, CDR1 is SGHNT and CDR2 is YYREEE (reference sequence). The CDR3 is 16 residues long. The chain's CDR3 is CASSLPGGRGQYEQYF. CDR3 bases: TGTGCCAGCAGCTTGCCGGGCGGGAGGGGTCAATACGAGCAGTACTTC.

The J gene is TRBJ2-2, the V gene TRBV12-3 or TRBV12-4, with 10 bases fitting TRBD1. This CDR3 is built from 14 residues. J lost 3 bases, V lost 6 bases, and 1 base had no gene match. The CDR3 loop reads CASRGQGHTGELFF. CDR3 coding DNA: TGTGCCAGCAGGGGACAGGGGCACACCGGGGAGCTGTTTTTT.

This clonotype was detected many times. The rearrangement joins TRBV2 to TRBJ2-6; TRBD1 matches at 9 bases. Germline CDR1 SNHLY, CDR2 FYNNEI. V lost 6 bases to trimming and J lost 0 bases; unmatched junction nucleotides: 9. The CDR3 is 18 residues long. The CDR3 loop is CASRSGQGKGSGANVLTF. CDR3 nucleotide sequence: TGTGCCAGCAGATCCGGACAGGGGAAAGGCTCTGGGGCCAACGTCCTGACTTTC.

This clonotype appeared a few times. The J gene is TRBJ1-5, the V gene TRBV12-3 or TRBV12-4; D gene unclear. Trimming took 3 bases from V and 3 from J, leaving 6 bases between them. This CDR3 comprises 13 residues. CDR3 amino acids: CASSFLPNQPQHF. In DNA form, the CDR3 reads TGTGCCAGCAGTTTCCTCCCCAATCAGCCCCAGCATTTT.

This clonotype was detected ten times or more. The chain joins TRBV11-2 to TRBJ1-2; possibly TRBD1 for D (6 bases). The CDR3 covers 16 residues. Germline values: CDR1 SGHAT, CDR2 FQNNGV. V dropped 7 bases and J dropped 0 bases, with 18 bases sitting between them. This CDR3 is CASTGSDSYSNYGYTF. CDR3 coding DNA: TGTGCCAGCACCGGATCGGACAGTTATTCTAACTATGGCTACACCTTC. The whole variable domain, filled in from reference TRBV11-2 and TRBJ1-2, reads EAGVAQSPRYKIIEKRQSVAFWCNPISGHATLYWYQQILGQGPKLLIQFQNNGVVDDSQLPKDRFSAERLKGVDSTLKIQPAKLEDSAVYLCASTGSDSYSNYGYTFGSGTRLTVV.

This clonotype has a count of ten or more. The chain recombines TRBV10-1 with TRBJ2-7; possibly TRBD1 for D (6 bases). CDR3 size: 13 residues. Germline V gene lookup returns CDR1 WNHNN and CDR2 SYGVQD (reference sequence). The V gene lost 3 bases and the J gene lost 5 bases, with 11 bases spanning the gap. CDR3 loop: CASSEQGPDEQYF. The CDR3 nucleotides are TGCGCCAGCAGTGAACAGGGTCCGGACGAGCAGTACTTC.

This clonotype occurred a few times. The V call is TRBV7-3, the J call TRBJ1-1, with 9 nucleotides matching TRBD1. Germline V gives CDR1 SGHTA, CDR2 FQGTGA. This CDR3 contains 15 residues. After removal of 4 bases from V and 1 base from J, the junction contained 4 bases not matched to a gene. The CDR3: CASSSTGQGNTEAFF. CDR3 sequence (DNA): TGTGCCAGCAGCTCAACGGGACAGGGGAACACTGAAGCTTTCTTT.

This clonotype was recorded many times. The chain combines TRBV6-2 or TRBV6-3 with TRBJ2-7, with D unclear. This CDR3 spans 11 amino acids. The germline V gene has CDR1 MNHEY and CDR2 SVGEGT. V lost 2 bases and J lost 6, with 5 bases in between. This CDR3 is CASSYTTEQYF. CDR3 nucleotide sequence: TGTGCCAGCAGTTACACCACCGAGCAGTACTTC.

This clonotype was observed many times. The chain links TRBV11-1 to TRBJ2-7; TRBD1 aligns across 8 bases. Looked up from germline, CDR1 is SGHAT and CDR2 is FQDESV (reference sequence). The trim removed 5 bases at V and 6 bases at J, leaving 12 bases unmatched. This CDR3 contains 15 residues. CDR3 nucleotide sequence: TGTGCCAGCAGCCCCGGACAGGGCCCTACACGCGAGCAGTACTTC. It is translated as CASSPGQGPTREQYF.

This rearrangement joins TRBV10-3 to TRBJ2-5, with TRBD1 matching 10 bases. V shed 6 bases and J 5 bases; nucleotides not matched to a gene: 6. The CDR3 is made up of 14 amino acids. Germline V gene data show CDR1 as ENHRY and CDR2 as SYGVKD. The CDR3 reads CAIRGTGAVETQYF. CDR3 DNA sequence: TGTGCCATCAGGGGGACAGGGGCTGTGGAGACCCAGTACTTC.

This clonotype showed up many times. The chain joins TRBV7-9 to TRBJ1-2, with D unresolved. Germline V CDR1 and CDR2: SEHNR, FQNEAQ (reference sequence). With 0 bases removed from V and 6 bases from J, the gap between germline ends came to 5 bases. CDR3 length: 12 amino acids. As DNA, the CDR3 is TGTGCCAGCAGCTTAGCGAACCATGGCTACACCTTC. Its translation: CASSLANHGYTF.